Listed here are 24 T cell receptor beta chains from one sample, sequenced in a study of blood T cell repertoires in COVID-19. Libraries were prepared by immunoSEQ multiplex PCR; TCRdb keeps only in-frame clonotypes and omits some of them. This sample has fewer than 300,000 clones; about four fifths occur once, and the top ten carry roughly 3.1%. The sequenced sample was peripheral blood. These receptors were collected from a woman aged 18-30 years with acute or convalescent COVID-19.

CDR3 in amino acids: CASSVDQGARTGELFF. The CDR3 DNA reads TGTGCCAGCAGCGTAGACCAGGGGGCGAGGACCGGGGAGCTGTTTTTT. The J gene is TRBJ2-2, the V gene TRBV9; 8 positions agree with TRBD1. Germline CDR1 SGDLS, CDR2 YYNGEE. The V gene end was trimmed by 0 bases and the J gene end by 5 bases; junction bases not matched to a gene: 6. The CDR3 is 16 residues long.

The V gene is TRBV4-2, the J gene TRBJ2-5; 10 bases fit TRBD2. Germline V CDR1 and CDR2: LGHNA, YNFKEQ. V was pared by 4 bases and J by 2 bases, with 4 bases of the junction left unmatched. This CDR3 is built from 15 residues. The CDR3 region is CASSRRAGGQETQYF. The CDR3 DNA is TGTGCCAGCAGCCGAAGAGCGGGGGGGCAAGAGACCCAGTACTTC.

The CDR3 region is CASSQGPGGSADTQYF. DNA of the CDR3: TGCGCCAGCAGCCAAGGTCCAGGGGGCAGCGCAGATACGCAGTATTTT. This chain links TRBV4-3 with TRBJ2-3; 8 bases are shared with TRBD1. V gave up 1 base and J gave up 4 bases; unmatched junction bases: 7. CDR1 and CDR2 (germline): LGHNA, YSLEER. This CDR3 region has 16 residues.

This rearrangement joins TRBV11-2 to TRBJ1-6, with 11 bases matching TRBD1. Germline CDR1 SGHAT, CDR2 FQNNGV. The CDR3 length is 17 residues. V trimming: 5 bases; J trimming: 5 bases; junction bases outside the gene matches: 8. The CDR3 nucleotides are TGTGCCAGCAGCCCGCGGACAGGGGGCCAAGATAATTCACCCCTCCACTTT. Amino acid sequence: CASSPRTGGQDNSPLHF.

The chain employs TRBV11-2 and TRBJ1-3, with 8 bases identical to TRBD1. CDR3 length: 15 residues. From germline, CDR1 is SGHAT and CDR2 FQNNGV. The V gene end was trimmed by 5 bases and the J gene end by 8 bases; junction bases not matched to a gene: 11. The CDR3 spells CASSPFSRGQDTIYF. The CDR3 region has the DNA TGTGCCAGCAGCCCATTCTCCAGGGGGCAGGACACCATATATTTT.

The chain has TRBV5-1 and TRBJ1-1, with no clear D. Germline assignment: CDR1 SGHRS and CDR2 YFSETQ. The CDR3 totals 17 residues. V gave up 0 bases and J gave up 0 bases, with 15 bases separating them. CDR3 amino acids: CASSLGRGLTMNTEAFF. The CDR3, as DNA: TGCGCCAGCAGCTTGGGTCGCGGCCTTACGATGAACACTGAAGCTTTCTTT.

CDR3 sequence (DNA): TGCGCCAGCAGACCGACAGGGGTCCCTGAGACCCAGTACTTC. Translated, it gives CASRPTGVPETQYF. The chain carries TRBV5-1 and TRBJ2-5, with TRBD1 matching over 8 bases. V was clipped by 5 bases and J by 5 bases; unmatched bases: 8. This CDR3 has 14 residues. CDR1 and CDR2 from the germline V gene are SGHRS and YFSETQ.

The CDR3 DNA reads as TGTGCCAGCAGTTACAAGGCGGCGGTGTACAATGAGCAGTTCTTC. It yields the protein CASSYKAAVYNEQFF. The chain recombines TRBV6-2 or TRBV6-3 with TRBJ2-1; D is ambiguous. Per the germline V gene, CDR1 is MNHEY and CDR2 is SVGEGT. The CDR3 loop spans 15 amino acids. Trimming removed 2 bases at V and 4 bases at J, with 12 bases between.

This clone has more than one count but fewer than ten. This chain uses TRBV19 with TRBJ2-1; the match to TRBD2 covers 16 bases. CDR3 length equals 19 residues. Germline values: CDR1 LNHDA, CDR2 SQIVND (reference sequence). V was clipped by 5 bases and J by 0 bases; unmatched bases: 7. CDR3 sequence (DNA): TGTGCCAGTAGTCAGGGACTAGCGGGAGGGCCGAGCTCCTACAATGAGCAGTTCTTC. This encodes CASSQGLAGGPSSYNEQFF.

The sample holds one count of this clone. The chain links TRBV30 to TRBJ2-3; 13 bases map to TRBD2. The J segment lost 4 bases and the V segment lost 2 bases, leaving 9 bases of the junction unmatched. CDR1 and CDR2 (germline): GTSNPN, SVGIG (reference sequence). This CDR3 has 17 residues. The CDR3 loop reads CAWSPRTSGSASDTQYF. CDR3 nucleotide sequence: TGTGCCTGGAGTCCGAGGACTAGCGGGAGTGCATCAGATACGCAGTATTTT.

The chain couples TRBV6-5 to TRBJ2-3; 8 bases line up with TRBD1. The CDR3 runs to 15 residues. Germline V gene sequence: CDR1 MNHEY, CDR2 SVGAGI. V lost 8 bases and J lost 5; bases outside the gene matches: 12. CDR3 in DNA: TGTGCCAGCGGGCCGAGACAGGGGTGGGGAGATACGCAGTATTTT. Protein: CASGPRQGWGDTQYF.

V gene TRBV27 combines with J gene TRBJ2-2, with a weak D call TRBD1 (6 bases). Germline V lookup: CDR1 MNHEY, CDR2 SMNVEV (reference sequence). Trimming removed 6 bases at V and 2 bases at J, with 13 bases between. The CDR3 has 15 residues. The CDR3 DNA follows: TGTGCCAGCAGAGGGACACCATTTAACACCGGGGAGCTGTTTTTT. Protein sequence: CASRGTPFNTGELFF.

The chain couples TRBV5-1 to TRBJ2-3; TRBD2 might be the D (5 bases). Germline V gene sequence: CDR1 SGHRS, CDR2 YFSETQ. The CDR3 is made up of 13 amino acids. The germline V and J ends were trimmed by 0 bases and 3 bases, with 5 bases remaining between them. This CDR3 is CASSLGETDTQYF. CDR3 DNA: TGCGCCAGCAGCTTGGGGGAGACAGATACGCAGTATTTT.

The chain links TRBV7-9 to TRBJ1-5, with D unresolved. CDR1 SEHNR and CDR2 FQNEAQ come from the germline V gene (reference sequence). Trimming removed 4 bases from V and 4 bases from J, with 11 bases in between. The CDR3 sequence is 14 residues long. The CDR3 here is CASSSDTRNQPQHF. The CDR3, as DNA: TGTGCCAGCAGCTCTGACACCCGAAATCAGCCCCAGCATTTT.

CDR3 sequence (DNA): TGTGCCAGCAGTGAACCGGGACACCGAACGTATGGCTACACCTTC. Translating it yields CASSEPGHRTYGYTF. The chain couples TRBV6-1 to TRBJ1-2; possible D gene TRBD1, 6 bases. The germline V gene encodes CDR1 MNHNS and CDR2 SASEGT. Trimming took 2 bases from V and 5 from J, leaving 15 bases between them. The CDR3 is 15 residues long.

The V call is TRBV6-2 or TRBV6-3, the J call TRBJ2-7, with 11 bases matching TRBD2. The V gene's germline CDR1 is MNHEY and CDR2 SVGEGT. The CDR3 sequence is 15 residues long. The trim removed 2 bases at V and 1 base at J, leaving 1 base unmatched. CDR3 sequence: CASSYGTSGSYEQYF. CDR3 bases: TGTGCCAGCAGTTACGGGACTAGCGGATCCTACGAGCAGTACTTC.

The chain recombines TRBV27 with TRBJ2-1; 10 nucleotides align to TRBD2. The junction had 13 bases not matched to a gene; V was cut back by 6 bases and J by 5 bases. Germline V gene sequence: CDR1 MNHEY, CDR2 SMNVEV (reference sequence). There are 17 residues in the CDR3. In DNA form, the CDR3 reads TGTGCCAGCAGCTCCATTCTAGCGGGAGCGCTCCACAATGAGCAGTTCTTC. It yields the protein CASSSILAGALHNEQFF.

This clone was found a few times. Written as DNA, the CDR3 is TGTGCCAGCAGCTTAGTGGGACTAGGGTCGGATGAGCAGTTCTTC. Its translation is CASSLVGLGSDEQFF. The rearrangement uses TRBV7-3 and TRBJ2-1; 8 positions match TRBD2. The CDR3 sequence is 15 residues long. Trimming took 2 bases from V and 8 from J; bases not matched to a gene: 8. Germline V gene lookup returns CDR1 SGHTA and CDR2 FQGTGA.

CDR3 in amino acids: CATSEKQPTTDTQYF. Here the CDR3 DNA reads TGTGCCACCAGTGAAAAACAGCCTACCACAGATACGCAGTATTTT. This chain links TRBV24-1 with TRBJ2-3; no reliable D call. The CDR3 is made up of 15 amino acids. Trimming cost V 4 bases and J 2 bases, with 12 bases left between them. From germline, CDR1 is KGHDR and CDR2 SFDVKD.

The V call is TRBV2, the J call TRBJ2-5, with 12 bases matching TRBD2. Trimming took 6 bases from V and 1 from J; bases not matched to a gene: 3. The CDR3 is 15 amino acids. Germline CDR1 SNHLY, CDR2 FYNNEI. Here the CDR3 DNA reads TGTGCCAGCAGGCTAGCGGGAGGGTTCCAAGAGACCCAGTACTTC. Translation: CASRLAGGFQETQYF.

The chain joins TRBV7-9 to TRBJ2-7; possible D gene TRBD2, 5 bases. V was cut by 0 bases and J by 3 bases, with 15 bases left in between. The CDR3 has 16 amino acids. Germline V lookup: CDR1 SEHNR, CDR2 FQNEAQ (reference sequence). This CDR3 reads CASSLALGLEVYEQYF. CDR3 coding DNA: TGTGCCAGCAGCTTAGCGCTCGGACTGGAAGTCTACGAGCAGTACTTC. The complete variable domain, with remaining parts taken from reference TRBV7-9 and TRBJ2-7, reads DTGVSQNPRHKITKRGQNVTFRCDPISEHNRLYWYRQTLGQGPEFLTYFQNEAQLEKSRLLSDRFSAERPKGSFSTLEIQRTEQGDSAMYLCASSLALGLEVYEQYFGPGTRLTVT.

The chain joins TRBV28 to TRBJ1-2; TRBD1 is a possible D gene (5 bases). Germline V gene sequence: CDR1 MDHEN, CDR2 SYDVKM. CDR3 size: 15 residues. Trimming took off 3 bases at V and 2 bases at J, with 13 bases between the two ends. Here the CDR3 reads CASSLGRAGNYGYTF. The CDR3 DNA sequence: TGTGCCAGCAGTTTGGGCAGGGCCGGAAACTATGGCTACACCTTC.

The chain links TRBV7-9 to TRBJ2-1, with D uncertain. Germline CDR1 is SEHNR and CDR2 is FQNEAQ (reference sequence). Deletions cut 1 base from V and 8 bases from J, with 6 bases between. The CDR3 sequence is 12 residues long. The CDR3: CASSLGGDEQFF. CDR3 nucleotide sequence: TGTGCCAGCAGCTTAGGCGGCGATGAGCAGTTCTTC. Full variable domain (outside the CDR3, taken from reference TRBV7-9 and TRBJ2-1): DTGVSQNPRHKITKRGQNVTFRCDPISEHNRLYWYRQTLGQGPEFLTYFQNEAQLEKSRLLSDRFSAERPKGSFSTLEIQRTEQGDSAMYLCASSLGGDEQFFGPGTRLTVL.

This chain connects TRBV6-2 or TRBV6-3 to TRBJ1-2; D call uncertain. V was pared by 2 bases and J by 3 bases, with 10 bases between. The germline V gene has CDR1 MNHEY and CDR2 SVGEGT. The CDR3 runs to 14 residues. The CDR3 loop reads CASSYPLPDYGYTF. The CDR3 DNA reads as TGTGCCAGCAGTTACCCCCTGCCGGACTATGGCTACACCTTC.